This T cell receptor (beta chain) was documented in a study of T cell responses to AZD1222 COVID-19 vaccine. CDR3 size: 15 residues. Trimming took off 3 bases at V and 2 bases at J, with 9 bases between the two ends. The germline CDR1 and CDR2 sequences are KGHDR and SFDVKD. Findings and caveats of the study: Increased Spike-specific TCR breadth and depth were observed after two AZD1222 doses. The number of AZD1222 recipients seropositive at baseline was only 5 to 7. The donors showed a predominance of white British ancestry and of females, with possible underestimation of clonal diversity.

Comment on this clone: Antigen specificity is unknown.

Assay used: immunoSEQ multiplex PCR; TCRdb lists only in-frame clones, some missing. This table holds about 110,000 clones, about nine tenths found once. The rearrangement links TRBV24-1 to TRBJ2-2; perhaps TRBD1 as D (5 bases). The sequences come from peripheral blood, collected on day 0 of MenACWY control vaccination. This TCR was sampled from an adult in good health. CDR3 protein: CATSDQDTNTGELFF. In DNA, the CDR3 is TGTGCCACCAGTGATCAGGACACCAACACCGGGGAGCTGTTTTTT.